The clone carrying this TCR beta chain has more than one count but fewer than ten. Its target is not known. This sample is drawn from a study of beta chain features in type 1 diabetes. J lost 6 bases, V lost 4 bases, and 9 bases had no gene match. This CDR3 comprises 14 residues. Germline-derived CDR1 and CDR2 are SGHNT and YYREEE (reference sequence). Study-wide results and limits: Patients with type 1 diabetes showed fewer VDJ junction insertions and more deletions. Patients with Type 1 diabetes showed moderately but significantly shorter TCRB CDR3s in all four CD4+ subsets.

The sequenced template was cDNA made from the entire isolated RNA. Sequenced by immunoSEQ multiplex PCR; TCRdb stores in-frame clones only, minus some. The table lists a few hundred thousand clones, about 20% of them singletons. All sorted populations exceeded 95% purity. The chain joins TRBV5-4 to TRBJ2-7, with TRBD1 identical over 8 bases. The specimen sequenced was naive CD4+ T cells from blood. The source is a woman under 30 in good health. The chain's CDR3 is CASSPSPTGVEQYF. In DNA, the CDR3 is TGTGCCAGCAGCCCCAGCCCGACAGGGGTCGAGCAGTACTTC.